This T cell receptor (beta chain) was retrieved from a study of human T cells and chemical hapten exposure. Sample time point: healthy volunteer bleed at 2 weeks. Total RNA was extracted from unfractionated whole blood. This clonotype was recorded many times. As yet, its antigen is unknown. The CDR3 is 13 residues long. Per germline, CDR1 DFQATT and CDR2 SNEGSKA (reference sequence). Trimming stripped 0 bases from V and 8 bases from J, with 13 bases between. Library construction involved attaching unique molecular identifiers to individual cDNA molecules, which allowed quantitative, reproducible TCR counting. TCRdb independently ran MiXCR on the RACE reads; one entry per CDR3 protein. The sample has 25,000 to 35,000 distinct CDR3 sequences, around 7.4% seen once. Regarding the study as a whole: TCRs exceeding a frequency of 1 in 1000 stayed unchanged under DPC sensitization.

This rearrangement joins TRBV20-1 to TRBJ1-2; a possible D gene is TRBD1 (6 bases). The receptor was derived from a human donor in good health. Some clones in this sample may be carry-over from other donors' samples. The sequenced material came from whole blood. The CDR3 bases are TGCAGTGCTAGAGAGCAGGGGAGGGAAGGCTACACCTTC. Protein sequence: CSAREQGREGYTF.